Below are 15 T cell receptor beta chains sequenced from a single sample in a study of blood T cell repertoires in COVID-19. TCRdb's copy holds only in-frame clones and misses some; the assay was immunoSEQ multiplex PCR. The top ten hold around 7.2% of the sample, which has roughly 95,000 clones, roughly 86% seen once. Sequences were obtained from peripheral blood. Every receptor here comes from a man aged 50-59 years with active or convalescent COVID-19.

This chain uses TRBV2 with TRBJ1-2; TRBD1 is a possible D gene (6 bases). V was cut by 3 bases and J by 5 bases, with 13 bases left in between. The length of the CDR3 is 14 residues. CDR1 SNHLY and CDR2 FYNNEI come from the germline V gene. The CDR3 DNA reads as TGTGCCAGCAGTGAGCAGGGGACAAGATATGGCTACACCTTC. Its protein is CASSEQGTRYGYTF.

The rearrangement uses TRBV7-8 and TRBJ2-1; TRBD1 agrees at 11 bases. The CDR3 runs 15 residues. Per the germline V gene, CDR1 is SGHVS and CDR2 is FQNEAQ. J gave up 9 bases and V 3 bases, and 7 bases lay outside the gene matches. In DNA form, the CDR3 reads TGTGCCAGCAGCTTCGCGGGGACAGGGGGGGGTGAGCAGTTCTTC. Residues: CASSFAGTGGGEQFF.

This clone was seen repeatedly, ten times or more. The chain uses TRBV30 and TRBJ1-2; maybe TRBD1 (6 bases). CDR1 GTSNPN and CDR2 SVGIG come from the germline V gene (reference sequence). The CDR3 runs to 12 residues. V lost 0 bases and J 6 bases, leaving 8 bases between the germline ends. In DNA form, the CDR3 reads TGTGCCTGGAGTGTGGCAGGGGATGGCTACACCTTC. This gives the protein CAWSVAGDGYTF.

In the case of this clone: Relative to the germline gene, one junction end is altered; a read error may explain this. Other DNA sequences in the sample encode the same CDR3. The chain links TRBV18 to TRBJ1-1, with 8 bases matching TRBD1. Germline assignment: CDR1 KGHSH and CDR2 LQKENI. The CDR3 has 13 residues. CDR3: CASSPQGDTEAFF. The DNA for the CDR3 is TGTGCCAGCTCCCCACAGGGGGACACTGAAGCTTTCTTT. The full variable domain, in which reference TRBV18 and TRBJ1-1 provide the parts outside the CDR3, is NAGVMQNPRHLVRRRGQEARLRCSPMKGHSHVYWYRQLPEEGLKFMVYLQKENIIDESGMPKERFSAEFPKEGPSILRIQQVVRGDSAAYFCASSPQGDTEAFFGQGTRLTVV.

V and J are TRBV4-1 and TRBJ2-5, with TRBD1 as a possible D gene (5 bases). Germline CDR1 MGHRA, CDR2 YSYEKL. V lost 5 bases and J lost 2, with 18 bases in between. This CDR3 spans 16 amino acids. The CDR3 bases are TGCGCCAGCAGCGACACCACCCGGACACTACAAGAGACCCAGTACTTC. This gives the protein CASSDTTRTLQETQYF.

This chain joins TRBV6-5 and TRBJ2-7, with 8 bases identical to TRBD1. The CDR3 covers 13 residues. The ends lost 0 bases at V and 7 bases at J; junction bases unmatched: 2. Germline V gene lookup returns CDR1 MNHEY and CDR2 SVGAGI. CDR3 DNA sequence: TGTGCCAGCAGTTACTCGGACAGGGTGGAGCAGTACTTC. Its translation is CASSYSDRVEQYF.

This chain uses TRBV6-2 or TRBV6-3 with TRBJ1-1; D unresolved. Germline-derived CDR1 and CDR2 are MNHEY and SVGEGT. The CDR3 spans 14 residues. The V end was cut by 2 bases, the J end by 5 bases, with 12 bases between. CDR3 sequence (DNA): TGTGCCAGCAGTTACGTAAGCAGAGGGACTGAAGCTTTCTTT. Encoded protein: CASSYVSRGTEAFF.

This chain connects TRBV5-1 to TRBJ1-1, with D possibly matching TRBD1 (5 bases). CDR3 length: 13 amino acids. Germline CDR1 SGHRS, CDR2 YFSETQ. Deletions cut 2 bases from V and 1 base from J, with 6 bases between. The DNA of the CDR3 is TGCGCCAGCAGCTTACAGGAGAACACTGAAGCTTTCTTT. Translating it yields CASSLQENTEAFF.

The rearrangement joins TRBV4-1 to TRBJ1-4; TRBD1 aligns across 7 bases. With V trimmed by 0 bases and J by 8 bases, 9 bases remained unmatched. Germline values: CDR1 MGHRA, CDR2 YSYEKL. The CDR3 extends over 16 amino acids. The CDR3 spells CASSQDQRRDSEKLFF. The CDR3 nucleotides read TGCGCCAGCAGCCAAGATCAGAGGCGGGACAGCGAAAAACTGTTTTTT.

CDR3 region: CASSEAAVNTGELFF. CDR3 nucleotides: TGCGCCAGCAGTGAAGCGGCGGTGAACACCGGGGAGCTGTTTTTT. The rearrangement joins TRBV10-1 to TRBJ2-2; a weak D match, TRBD2 (5 bases). V dropped 3 bases and J dropped 1 base, with 9 bases sitting between them. Germline CDR1 is WNHNN and CDR2 is SYGVQD (reference sequence). This CDR3 is built from 15 residues.

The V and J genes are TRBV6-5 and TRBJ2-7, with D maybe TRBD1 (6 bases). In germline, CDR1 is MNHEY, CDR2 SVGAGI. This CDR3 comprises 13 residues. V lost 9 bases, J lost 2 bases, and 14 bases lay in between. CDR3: CASGQHLPYEQYF. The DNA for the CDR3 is TGTGCCAGTGGACAGCACTTACCCTACGAGCAGTACTTC.

CDR3 coding DNA: TGCGCCAGCAGCTTGCACAGGGGGGATACGCAGTATTTT. It specifies CASSLHRGDTQYF. The chain recombines TRBV5-1 with TRBJ2-3; 8 nucleotides agree with TRBD1. With V trimmed by 1 base and J by 6 bases, 1 base remained unmatched. The CDR3 has 13 residues. Germline V lookup: CDR1 SGHRS, CDR2 YFSETQ. The full variable domain, rest sourced from reference TRBV5-1 and TRBJ2-3, is KAGVTQTPRYLIKTRGQQVTLSCSPISGHRSVSWYQQTPGQGLQFLFEYFSETQRNKGNFPGRFSGRQFSNSRSEMNVSTLELGDSALYLCASSLHRGDTQYFGPGTRLTVL.

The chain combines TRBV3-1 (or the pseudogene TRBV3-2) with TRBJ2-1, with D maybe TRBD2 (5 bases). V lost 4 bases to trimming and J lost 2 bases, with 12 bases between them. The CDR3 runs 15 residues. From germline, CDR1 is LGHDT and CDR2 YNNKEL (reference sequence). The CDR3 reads CASSRYLAAYNEQFF. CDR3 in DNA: TGTGCCAGCAGCCGGTACCTAGCTGCCTACAATGAGCAGTTCTTC.

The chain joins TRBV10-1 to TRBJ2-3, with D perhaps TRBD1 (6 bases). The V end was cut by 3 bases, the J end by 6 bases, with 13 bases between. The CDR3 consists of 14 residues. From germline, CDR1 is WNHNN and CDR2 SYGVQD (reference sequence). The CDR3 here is CASSERGGTDTQYF. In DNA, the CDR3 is TGCGCCAGCAGTGAAAGAGGGGGTACCGATACGCAGTATTTT.

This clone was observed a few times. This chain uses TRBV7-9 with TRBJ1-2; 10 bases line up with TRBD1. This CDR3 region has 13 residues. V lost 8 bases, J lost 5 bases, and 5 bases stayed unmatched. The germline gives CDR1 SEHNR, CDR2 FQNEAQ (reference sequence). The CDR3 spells CASSGQGEYGYTF. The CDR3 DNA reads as TGTGCCAGCTCTGGACAGGGGGAATATGGCTACACCTTC.